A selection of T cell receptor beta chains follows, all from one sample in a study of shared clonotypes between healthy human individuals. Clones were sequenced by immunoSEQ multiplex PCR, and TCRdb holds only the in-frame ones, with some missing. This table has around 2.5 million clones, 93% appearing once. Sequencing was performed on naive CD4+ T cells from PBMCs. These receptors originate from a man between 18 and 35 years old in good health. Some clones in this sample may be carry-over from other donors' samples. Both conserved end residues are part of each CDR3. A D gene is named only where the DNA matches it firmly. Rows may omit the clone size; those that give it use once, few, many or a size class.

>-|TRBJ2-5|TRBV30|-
CAWSAQRETQYF
TGTGCCTGGAGTGCACAGAGAGAGACCCAGTACTTC
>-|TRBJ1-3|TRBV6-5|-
CASRVTGGNTIYF
TGTGCCAGTCGGGTGACGGGTGGAAACACCATATATTTT
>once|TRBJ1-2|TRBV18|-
CASSGDVNYGYTF
TGTGCCAGCTCAGGGGATGTTAACTATGGCTACACCTTC
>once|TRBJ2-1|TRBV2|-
CASRGKGDIWQFF
TGTGCCAGCAGGGGAAAGGGGGACATCTGGCAGTTCTTC
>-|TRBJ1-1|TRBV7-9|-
CASSLAQDTEAFF
TGTGCCAGCAGCTTAGCGCAGGACACTGAAGCTTTCTTT
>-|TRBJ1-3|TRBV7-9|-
CASSLASGRTGNTIYF
TGTGCCAGCAGCTTAGCCTCAGGGAGGACTGGAAACACCATATATTTT
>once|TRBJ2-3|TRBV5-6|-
CASSKLEGNTDTQYF
TGTGCCAGCAGCAAATTGGAAGGAAACACAGATACGCAGTATTTT
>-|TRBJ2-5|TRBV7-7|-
CASSLSGGRGGETQYF
TGTGCCAGCAGCTTAAGTGGGGGCAGGGGCGGAGAGACCCAGTACTTC
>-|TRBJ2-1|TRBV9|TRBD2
CASSVKIAGVGLGEQFF
TGTGCCAGCAGCGTTAAAATAGCGGGAGTGGGTTTGGGGGAGCAGTTCTTC
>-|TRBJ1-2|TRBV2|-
CASRDHAGAGYTF
TGTGCCAGTCGGGACCATGCTGGGGCGGGCTACACCTTC
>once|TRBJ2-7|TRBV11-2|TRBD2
CASSGLAGGPPTYEQYF
TGTGCCAGCTCGGGACTAGCGGGAGGGCCTCCCACCTACGAGCAGTACTTC
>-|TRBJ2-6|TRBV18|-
CASSPGPLGANVLTF
TGTGCCAGCTCACCAGGCCCGCTGGGGGCCAACGTCCTGACTTTC
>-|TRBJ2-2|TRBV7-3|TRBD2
CASSLAGGNTGELFF
TGTGCCAGCAGCCTAGCGGGAGGGAACACCGGGGAGCTGTTTTTT
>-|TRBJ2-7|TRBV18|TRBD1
CASSPGTGGGYEQYF
TGTGCCAGCTCACCGGGGACAGGGGGCGGCTACGAGCAGTACTTC
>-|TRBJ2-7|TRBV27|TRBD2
CASSFSGRLAGGPSYEQYF
TGTGCCAGCAGTTTCTCGGGGAGGCTAGCGGGAGGCCCCTCCTACGAGCAGTACTTC
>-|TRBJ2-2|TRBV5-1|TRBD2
CASSLVAGDPTGELFF
TGCGCCAGCAGCTTGGTAGCGGGAGACCCCACCGGGGAGCTGTTTTTT
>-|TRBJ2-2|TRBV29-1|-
CSVGSEITGELFF
TGCAGCGTTGGCTCAGAGATCACCGGGGAGCTGTTTTTT
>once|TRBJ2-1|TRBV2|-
CASHKSSFQLNEQFF
TGTGCCTCTCATAAGTCCAGTTTCCAACTCAATGAGCAGTTCTTC
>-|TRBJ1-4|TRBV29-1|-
CSVAGPDEKLFF
TGCAGCGTGGCGGGACCGGATGAAAAACTGTTTTTT
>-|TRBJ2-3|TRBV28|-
CASSSTGNPRGTQYF
TGTGCCAGCAGTTCAACAGGCAACCCAAGAGGGACGCAGTATTTT
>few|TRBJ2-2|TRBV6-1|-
CASSEKGWTTFFGELFF
TGTGCCAGCAGTGAGAAAGGCTGGACTACCTTTTTCGGGGAGCTGTTTTTT
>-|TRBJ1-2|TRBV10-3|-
CAISVWSDPNYGYTF
TGTGCCATCAGTGTTTGGTCAGACCCTAACTATGGCTACACCTTC
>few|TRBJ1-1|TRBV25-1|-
CASRRGVGTEAFF
TGTGCCAGCAGGAGGGGAGTGGGAACTGAAGCTTTCTTT
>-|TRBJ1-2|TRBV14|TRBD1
CASSQVGQGVNYGYTF
TGTGCCAGCAGCCAAGTGGGACAGGGGGTGAACTATGGCTACACCTTC
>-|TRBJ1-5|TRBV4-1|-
CASSQDRGNQPQHF
TGCGCCAGCAGCCAAGATCGCGGGAATCAGCCCCAGCATTTT
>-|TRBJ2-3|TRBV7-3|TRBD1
CASSFDRGGTDTQYF
TGTGCCAGCAGCTTTGACAGGGGGGGTACAGATACGCAGTATTTT